The table lists the clone carrying this T cell receptor beta chain with a count of one. Antigen unknown. Clones were sequenced by immunoSEQ multiplex PCR, and TCRdb holds only the in-frame ones, with some missing. The table lists over 200,000 clones, about nine tenths of them singletons. Germline V gene lookup returns CDR1 SGHAT and CDR2 FQNNGV. CDR3 length: 13 residues. V was shortened by 5 bases and J by 9 bases, with 16 bases between the two germline ends. These data are taken from a study of cytomegalovirus exposure and HLA in healthy donors. Regarding the study as a whole: Altogether, some 170 TCR beta chains were recorded as cytomegalovirus-associated. High specificity and sensitivity for cytomegalovirus status were reported for the classifier. Researchers reported that a few CMV-associated chains were confirmed in vitro as CMV antigen-specific.

Separate from the approximately 720-subject first cohort was the approximately 110-subject validation cohort, to which the donors belonged. This receptor was identified in a woman under 30 in good health and CMV-seropositive. Sample: PBMCs. V is TRBV11-2 and J is TRBJ2-5; TRBD2 is a possible D gene (6 bases). CDR3 amino acids: CASSQGGIWAQYF. Here the CDR3 DNA reads TGTGCCAGCAGCCAGGGCGGGATTTGGGCCCAGTACTTC.